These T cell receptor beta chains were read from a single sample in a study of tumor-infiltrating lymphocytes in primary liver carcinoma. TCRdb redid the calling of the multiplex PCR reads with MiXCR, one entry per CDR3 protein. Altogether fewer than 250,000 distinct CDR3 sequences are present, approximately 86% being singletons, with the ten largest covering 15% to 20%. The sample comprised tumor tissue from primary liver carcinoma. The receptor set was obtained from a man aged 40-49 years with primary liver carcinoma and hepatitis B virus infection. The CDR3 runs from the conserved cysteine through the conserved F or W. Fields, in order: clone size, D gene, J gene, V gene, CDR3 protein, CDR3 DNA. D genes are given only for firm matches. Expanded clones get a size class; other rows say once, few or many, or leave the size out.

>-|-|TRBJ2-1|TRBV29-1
CSADLLDASFYIEQFF
TGCAGCGCTGATCTTCTGGACGCCAGCTTCTACATTGAGCAGTTCTTC
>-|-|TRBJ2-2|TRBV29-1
CSVERGTGELFF
TGCAGTGTCGAAAGGGGGACCGGGGAGCTGTTTTTT
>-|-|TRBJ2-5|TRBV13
CARSPRPGTPETQYF
TGTGCGAGGAGCCCCCGGCCCGGGACTCCAGAGACCCAGTACTTC
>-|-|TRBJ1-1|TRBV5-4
CANILNTEAFF
TGTGCCAACATCTTAAACACTGAAGCTTTCTTT
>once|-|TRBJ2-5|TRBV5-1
CGSSLEEETQYF
TGCGGCAGCAGCTTAGAGGAAGAGACACAGTACTTC
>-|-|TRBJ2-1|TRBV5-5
CTSSFDGRGSYKEQFF
TGTACCAGCAGCTTCGACGGGAGAGGGTCCTACAAAGAGCAGTTCTTC
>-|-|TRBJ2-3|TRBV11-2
CATSRRTTGNTETQYF
TGTGCCACCAGCAGAAGAACTACAGGTAACACAGAAACGCAGTATTTT
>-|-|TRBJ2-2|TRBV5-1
CASSLGTNATGELFF
TGCGCCAGCAGCTTGGGGACTAACGCGACCGGGGAGCTGTTTTTT
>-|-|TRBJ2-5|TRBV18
CASSPEHSSETQYF
TGTGCCAGCTCACCGGAACATTCTTCCGAGACCCAGTACTTC
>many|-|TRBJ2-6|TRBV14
CASSQERPGVPPGANVLTF
TGTGCCAGCAGCCAAGAACGGCCAGGGGTTCCTCCTGGGGCCAACGTCCTGACTTTC
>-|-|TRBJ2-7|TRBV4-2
CASSQEVGPYEHYF
TGTGCCAGCAGCCAAGAAGTAGGACCCTACGAGCACTACTTC
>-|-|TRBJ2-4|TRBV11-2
CASTTSAVDKKIQYF
TGTGCTAGCACCACTTCGGCGGTAGACAAAAAGATTCAGTACTTC
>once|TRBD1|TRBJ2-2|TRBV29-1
CNALEGADTGELFF
TGCAACGCCCTAGAGGGGGCGGACACCGGGGAGCTGTTTTTT
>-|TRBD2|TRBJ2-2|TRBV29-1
CSVETSAANIGELFF
TGCAGCGTTGAGACTAGCGCGGCAAACATCGGGGAGCTGTTTTTT
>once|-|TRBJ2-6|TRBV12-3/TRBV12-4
CASSLNYPKILTF
TGTGCCAGCAGCCTAAATTACCCCAAAATCCTAACTTTC
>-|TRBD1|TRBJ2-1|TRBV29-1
CRLTRDRAYNEQFF
TGCAGACTCACCCGGGACAGGGCGTACAATGAGCAGTTCTTC
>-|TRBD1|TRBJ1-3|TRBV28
CGSRNRGRLSVNTIYF
TGTGGCAGCAGAAACAGGGGACGGCTCTCTGTAAACACCATATATTTT
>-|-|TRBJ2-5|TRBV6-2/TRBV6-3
CTSSPLLASGETQYF
TGTACCAGCAGCCCCCTGCTAGCGAGCGGAGAAACCCAGTACTTC
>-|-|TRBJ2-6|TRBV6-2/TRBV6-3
CASSVGGTGANVLTF
TGTGCCAGCAGTGTCGGGGGAACTGGGGCCAACGTTCTGACTTTC
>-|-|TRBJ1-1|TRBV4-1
CASNHSGGANTEAFF
TGCGCCAGCAACCATTCTGGGGGGGCGAACACTGAAGCTTTCTTT
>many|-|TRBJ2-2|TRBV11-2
CASSLEGARRGTGELFF
TGTGCCAGCAGCTTAGAGGGGGCGAGACGGGGCACCGGGGAGCTGTTTTTT
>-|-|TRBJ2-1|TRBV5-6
CASSGARADNEQFF
TGTGCCAGCAGCGGGGCAAGAGCGGACAATGAACAGTTCTTC
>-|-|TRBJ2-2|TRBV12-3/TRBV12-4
CASTLNNGNTGELFF
TGTGCCAGCACCCTGAATAACGGGAACACCGGGGAGCTGTTTTTT
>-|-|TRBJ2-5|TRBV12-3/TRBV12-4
CASSLSGVPETLYF
TGTGCCAGCAGTTTGTCAGGGGTGCCAGAGACCTTGTACTTC
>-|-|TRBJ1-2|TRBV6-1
CPNFSVVDYGYTF
TGTCCCAACTTTTCGGTCGTAGACTATGGCTACACCTTC
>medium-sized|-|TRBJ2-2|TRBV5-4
CASRPGANTGELFF
TGTGCCAGCAGGCCAGGGGCGAACACCGGGGAGCTGTTTTTT
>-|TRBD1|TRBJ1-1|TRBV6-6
CAGSTGGTSEGFF
TGTGCCGGCAGCACAGGGGGGACTAGTGAAGGTTTCTTT
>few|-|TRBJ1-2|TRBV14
CASSRRGSGGSPYGYTF
TGTGCCAGCAGCCGGAGGGGGAGTGGAGGCAGCCCCTATGGCTACACCTTC
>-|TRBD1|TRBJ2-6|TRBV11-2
CASSMGVDRGISLSGVNVLTF
TGTGCCAGCAGCATGGGGGTAGACAGGGGCATATCCCTCTCTGGGGTCAACGTCCTGACTTTC
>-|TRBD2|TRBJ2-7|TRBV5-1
CASSRGGRGGLLDEYEQYF
TGCGCCAGCAGCCGAGGGGGTCGGGGGGGCCTGTTGGATGAATACGAGCAGTACTTC
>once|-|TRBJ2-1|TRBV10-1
CASSDQSRGINEQFF
TGCGCCAGCAGTGACCAGAGCAGGGGTATAAATGAGCAGTTCTTC
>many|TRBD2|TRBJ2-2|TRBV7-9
CASRLAGVTGELFF
TGTGCCAGCAGGCTAGCGGGAGTCACCGGGGAGCTGTTTTTT
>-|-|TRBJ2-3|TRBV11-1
CASSPKDLFDKQYF
TGTGCCAGCAGCCCTAAGGACCTGTTTGATAAGCAGTATTTT
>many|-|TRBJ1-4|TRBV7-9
CASSSRGSEKLFF
TGTGCCAGCAGCTCCAGGGGCAGTGAAAAACTGTTTTTT
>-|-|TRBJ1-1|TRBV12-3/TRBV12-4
CASRNSVLGTEAFF
TGTGCCAGCAGGAACTCCGTTTTAGGGACTGAAGCTTTCTTT
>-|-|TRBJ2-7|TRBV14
CASIQDTSYEQYF
TGTGCCAGCATACAAGACACTAGCTACGAGCAGTACTTC
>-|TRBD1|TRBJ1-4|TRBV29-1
CSTGTGGATNEKLVF
TGCAGCACTGGGACAGGGGGTGCAACTAATGAAAAACTGGTTTTT
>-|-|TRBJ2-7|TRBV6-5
CASTSHTWGEQYF
TGTGCCAGCACGTCCCACACATGGGGCGAGCAGTACTTC
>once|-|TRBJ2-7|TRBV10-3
CAISDPSLRDDRTYEQYF
TGTGCGATCAGTGACCCATCCCTCCGGGACGATAGGACCTACGAGCAGTACTTC
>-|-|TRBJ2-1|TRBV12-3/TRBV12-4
CASIQGGSDEQFF
TGTGCCAGCATCCAGGGGGGGAGCGATGAGCAGTTCTTC
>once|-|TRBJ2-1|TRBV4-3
CASSQLPPPADNEQLF
TGCGCCAGCAGCCAACTCCCCCCACCGGCGGACAATGAGCAGCTCTTC